These T cell receptor beta chains were read from a single sample in a study of T cell responses to AZD1222 COVID-19 vaccine. Data came from immunoSEQ multiplex PCR; TCRdb stores just in-frame clones and leaves some out. This sample has 200,000 or so clones, with 88% found just once. This sample comprised peripheral blood, obtained on day 0 of AZD1222 vaccination. The receptor source for this set is an adult in good health. Both conserved end residues are part of each CDR3. The order of the fields is clone size, J gene, D gene, CDR3 length, V gene, CDR3 protein, CDR3 DNA. D genes are given only for firm matches. Some rows mark clone size as missing; the rest say once, few, many or name a class of expanded clone.

.,TRBJ1-1,TRBD1,14,TRBV30,CAWRSGTGATEAFF,TGTGCCTGGAGGTCCGGGACAGGGGCCACTGAAGCTTTCTTT
.,TRBJ2-7,.,13,TRBV6-5,CASSGGTITEQYF,TGTGCCAGCAGCGGTGGGACAATAACCGAGCAGTACTTC
.,TRBJ2-7,.,12,TRBV7-9,CASSSEGYEQYF,TGTGCCAGCAGCTCGGAGGGGTACGAGCAGTACTTC
.,TRBJ1-5,.,16,TRBV27,CASSPSPRIGNQPQHF,TGTGCCAGCAGTCCCTCACCGAGGATAGGCAATCAGCCCCAGCATTTT
.,TRBJ1-2,.,14,TRBV3-1/TRBV3-2,CASSLRVDAYGYTF,TGTGCCAGCAGCCTCCGAGTAGACGCTTATGGCTACACCTTC
.,TRBJ2-7,.,14,TRBV5-4,CASSLDVRPYEQYF,TGTGCCAGCAGCTTGGATGTCAGGCCCTACGAGCAGTACTTC
.,TRBJ2-7,TRBD1,15,TRBV15,CATSSWTGSSYEQYF,TGTGCCACCAGCAGTTGGACAGGAAGCTCCTACGAGCAGTACTTC
.,TRBJ2-1,.,15,TRBV6-1,CASSETPGAYNEQFF,TGTGCCAGCAGTGAAACGCCGGGGGCCTACAATGAGCAGTTCTTC
.,TRBJ1-3,.,14,TRBV9,CASSVAGTFDTIYF,TGTGCCAGCAGCGTAGCGGGTACTTTTGACACCATATATTTT
.,TRBJ1-4,.,15,TRBV9,CASSPYGRRNEKLFF,TGTGCCAGCAGCCCATACGGCCGGCGTAATGAAAAACTGTTTTTT
.,TRBJ2-7,.,14,TRBV6-4,CASIPQGSSYEQYF,TGTGCCAGCATCCCCCAGGGTAGCTCCTACGAGCAGTACTTC
.,TRBJ2-7,TRBD2,13,TRBV4-2,CASSQEWRGEQYF,TGTGCCAGCAGCCAAGAGTGGCGGGGGGAGCAGTACTTC
.,TRBJ2-2,.,14,TRBV27,CASSLTRNTGELFF,TGTGCCAGCAGTTTAACCAGAAACACCGGGGAGCTGTTTTTT
.,TRBJ1-2,TRBD1,15,TRBV5-1,CASSSHRDSGYGYTF,TGCGCCAGCAGCTCCCACCGGGACAGCGGCTATGGCTACACCTTC
.,TRBJ2-7,TRBD2,15,TRBV4-3,CASSQAGGGAFEQYF,TGCGCCAGCAGCCAAGCAGGCGGGGGGGCCTTCGAGCAGTACTTC
once,TRBJ2-5,TRBD2,14,TRBV19,CASRKRGGRETQYF,TGTGCCAGTAGGAAGCGGGGGGGCCGAGAGACCCAGTACTTC
.,TRBJ1-1,.,12,TRBV29-1,CSVDRRYTEAFF,TGCAGCGTTGATCGAAGGTACACTGAAGCTTTCTTT
.,TRBJ2-7,.,15,TRBV4-2,CASRDTWGREDEQYF,TGTGCCAGCAGGGACACATGGGGGCGCGAAGACGAGCAGTACTTC
.,TRBJ1-3,.,14,TRBV7-9,CASSTINSGNTIYF,TGTGCCAGCAGCACCATTAACTCTGGAAACACCATATATTTT
.,TRBJ2-1,.,16,TRBV9,CASSARSLAAYNEQFF,TGTGCCAGCAGCGCACGATCACTAGCAGCCTACAATGAGCAGTTCTTC
.,TRBJ2-7,.,13,TRBV19,CASSRRGSYEQYF,TGTGCCAGTAGTCGCCGGGGGAGCTACGAGCAGTACTTC
.,TRBJ1-1,TRBD1,14,TRBV7-3,CASSPRTGSNEAFF,TGTGCCAGCAGCCCAAGGACAGGGTCCAATGAAGCTTTCTTT
.,TRBJ2-2,.,15,TRBV2,CASSNTLLGPGELFF,TGTGCCAGCAGTAACACACTTCTAGGACCCGGGGAGCTGTTTTTT
.,TRBJ1-1,.,12,TRBV6-5,CASSYSGAEAFF,TGTGCCAGCAGTTATTCGGGGGCTGAAGCTTTCTTT
.,TRBJ1-5,.,17,TRBV19,CASSIGGTPYSNQPQHF,TGTGCCAGTAGTATCGGTGGGACACCTTATAGCAATCAGCCCCAGCATTTT
.,TRBJ1-1,TRBD1,14,TRBV5-1,CASSLATGYTEAFF,TGCGCCAGCAGCCTAGCGACAGGGTACACTGAAGCTTTCTTT
.,TRBJ2-7,TRBD1,13,TRBV30,CACRDRGSYEQYF,TGTGCCTGCCGGGACAGGGGATCCTACGAGCAGTACTTC
.,TRBJ1-1,.,16,TRBV30,CAWRDGRWATNTEAFF,TGTGCCTGGAGAGATGGGCGCTGGGCTACGAACACTGAAGCTTTCTTT
.,TRBJ2-2,TRBD1,16,TRBV29-1,CSVESGGQGSAGELFF,TGCAGCGTTGAAAGTGGCGGACAGGGATCTGCCGGGGAGCTGTTTTTT
.,TRBJ2-5,.,18,TRBV4-1,CASSHPWPPGLGQETQYF,TGCGCCAGCAGCCACCCATGGCCACCGGGACTTGGACAAGAGACCCAGTACTTC
.,TRBJ1-2,.,11,TRBV20-1,CSAPINYGYTF,TGCAGTGCCCCCATTAACTATGGCTACACCTTC
.,TRBJ1-2,.,12,TRBV30,CAWSVPGGGYTF,TGTGCCTGGAGTGTACCCGGCGGGGGCTACACCTTC
few,TRBJ1-1,.,12,TRBV7-2,CASSATSGKAFF,TGTGCCAGCAGCGCCACGTCTGGTAAAGCTTTCTTT
.,TRBJ2-3,TRBD2,18,TRBV5-6,CASSPTLAGGLLSDTQYF,TGTGCCAGCAGCCCGACCTTAGCGGGGGGCCTCCTTTCAGATACGCAGTATTTT
few,TRBJ2-1,.,17,TRBV4-2,CASSQATDSGLVNEQFF,TGTGCCAGCAGCCAAGCCACCGACAGCGGCCTTGTGAATGAGCAGTTCTTC
.,TRBJ1-3,TRBD1,14,TRBV12-5,CASGRDSAGNTIYF,TGTGCTAGTGGCAGGGACAGCGCTGGAAACACCATATATTTT
.,TRBJ1-5,TRBD1,15,TRBV3-1/TRBV3-2,CASSHKTGGSQPQHF,TGTGCCAGCAGCCATAAAACAGGGGGTAGTCAGCCCCAGCATTTT
.,TRBJ1-6,.,16,TRBV11-3,CASSLGDGKNGSPLHF,TGTGCCAGCAGCTTAGGCGATGGCAAAAACGGATCACCCCTCCACTTT
.,TRBJ2-1,.,14,TRBV9,CASSGWRAYNEQFF,TGTGCCAGCAGCGGGTGGAGGGCCTACAATGAGCAGTTCTTC
.,TRBJ2-1,.,15,TRBV5-1,CASSLGAGRGYEQFF,TGCGCCAGCAGCTTGGGGGCAGGGCGCGGCTATGAGCAGTTCTTC
once,TRBJ1-5,.,13,TRBV6-2/TRBV6-3,CASSFMGFQPQHF,TGTGCCAGCAGTTTTATGGGTTTCCAGCCCCAGCATTTT
.,TRBJ2-5,TRBD1,14,TRBV7-8,CASSWDRYQETQYF,TGTGCCAGCAGCTGGGACAGATACCAAGAGACCCAGTACTTC
.,TRBJ1-6,TRBD1,15,TRBV11-2,CASRGLGQNNSPLHF,TGTGCCAGCAGGGGGCTGGGACAGAATAATTCACCCCTCCACTTT
.,TRBJ1-5,.,14,TRBV21-1,CASPHPGCNQPQHF,TGTGCCAGCCCCCATCCGGGCTGCAATCAGCCCCAGCATTTT
.,TRBJ2-5,TRBD1,13,TRBV5-4,CASSPGTEETQYF,TGTGCCAGCAGCCCCGGGACAGAAGAGACCCAGTACTTC
.,TRBJ1-1,.,10,TRBV20-1,CSARSTEAFF,TGCAGTGCCCGGTCGACTGAAGCTTTCTTT
.,TRBJ2-1,.,16,TRBV3-1/TRBV3-2,CASSQEPGSSYNEQFF,TGTGCCAGCAGCCAAGAGCCGGGGAGCTCCTACAATGAGCAGTTCTTC
few,TRBJ1-3,.,17,TRBV29-1,CSVEEFQMAGRRNTIYF,TGCAGCGTTGAAGAGTTTCAGATGGCAGGTCGGCGAAACACCATATATTTT
.,TRBJ1-1,.,13,TRBV29-1,CSVAHRANTEAFF,TGCAGCGTTGCCCACAGGGCTAACACTGAAGCTTTCTTT
.,TRBJ2-1,TRBD2,17,TRBV27,CASSLRLAGGLGNEQFF,TGTGCCAGCAGTTTAAGACTAGCGGGGGGGCTTGGCAATGAGCAGTTCTTC
.,TRBJ2-1,.,15,TRBV6-5,CASSRDSPSYNEQFF,TGTGCCAGCAGCCGGGACTCCCCATCCTACAATGAGCAGTTCTTC
.,TRBJ1-1,.,13,TRBV30,CAWSLGVWTEAFF,TGTGCCTGGAGTCTGGGGGTTTGGACTGAAGCTTTCTTT